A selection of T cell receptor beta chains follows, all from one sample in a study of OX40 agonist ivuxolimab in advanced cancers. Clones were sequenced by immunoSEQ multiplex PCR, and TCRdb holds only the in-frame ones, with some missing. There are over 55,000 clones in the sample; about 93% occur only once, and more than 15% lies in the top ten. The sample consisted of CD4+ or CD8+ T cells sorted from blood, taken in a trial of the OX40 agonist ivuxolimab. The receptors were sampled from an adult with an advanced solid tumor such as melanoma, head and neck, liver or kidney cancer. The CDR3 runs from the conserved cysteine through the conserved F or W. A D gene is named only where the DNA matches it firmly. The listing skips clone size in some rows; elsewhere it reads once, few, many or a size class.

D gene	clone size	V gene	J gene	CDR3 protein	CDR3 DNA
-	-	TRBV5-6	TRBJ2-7	CASSLGPGESYEQYF	TGTGCCAGCAGCCTAGGGCCCGGCGAGTCCTACGAGCAGTACTTC
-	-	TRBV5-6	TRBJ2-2	CASSLRENTGELFF	TGTGCCAGCAGCCTGAGGGAAAACACCGGGGAGCTGTTTTTT
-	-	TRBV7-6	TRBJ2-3	CASTPWGGGTDTQYF	TGTGCCAGCACCCCCTGGGGTGGCGGCACAGATACGCAGTATTTT
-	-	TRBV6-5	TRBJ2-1	CASSPDSLYYNEQFF	TGTGCCAGCAGTCCGGACAGCCTTTATTACAATGAGCAGTTCTTC
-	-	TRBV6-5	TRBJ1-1	CASRGDANTEAFF	TGTGCCAGCAGAGGGGACGCGAACACTGAAGCTTTCTTT
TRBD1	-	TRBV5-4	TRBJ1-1	CASSPWAAGGNTEAFF	TGTGCCAGCAGCCCCTGGGCGGCAGGGGGGAACACTGAAGCTTTCTTT
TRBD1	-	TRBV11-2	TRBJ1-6	CASSLPPQGRSDLPLHF	TGTGCCAGCAGCTTACCCCCACAGGGGAGATCTGATTTACCCCTCCACTTT
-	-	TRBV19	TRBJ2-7	CASSIQGSGSNEQYF	TGTGCCAGTAGTATCCAGGGGAGCGGGTCCAACGAGCAGTACTTC
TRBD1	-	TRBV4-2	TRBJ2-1	CASSQDLRGLNEQFF	TGTGCCAGCAGCCAAGATCTCAGGGGGCTGAATGAGCAGTTCTTC
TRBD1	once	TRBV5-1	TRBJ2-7	CASSLKRMGTGSHEQYF	TGCGCCAGCAGCTTGAAGAGGATGGGGACAGGGTCCCACGAGCAGTACTTC
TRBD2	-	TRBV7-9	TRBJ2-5	CASSFGWTSGGAPGTQYF	TGTGCCAGCAGCTTCGGGTGGACTAGCGGGGGCGCCCCGGGGACCCAGTACTTC
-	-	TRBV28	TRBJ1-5	CASRRDGGISPQHF	TGTGCCAGCAGGCGGGACGGTGGGATCAGCCCCCAGCATTTT
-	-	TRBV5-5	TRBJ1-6	CASSFGRDGSYNSPLHF	TGTGCCAGCAGCTTCGGAAGGGACGGCTCCTATAATTCACCCCTCCACTTT
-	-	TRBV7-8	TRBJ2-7	CASSLASGGGGQYF	TGTGCCAGCAGCTTAGCGTCCGGAGGTGGCGGGCAGTACTTC
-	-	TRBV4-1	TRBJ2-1	CASSPPAGYNEQFF	TGCGCCAGCAGCCCCCCCGCGGGGTACAATGAGCAGTTCTTC
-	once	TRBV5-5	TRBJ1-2	CASSLVRWGAAGYGYTF	TGTGCCAGCAGCTTGGTACGGTGGGGGGCCGCCGGCTATGGCTACACCTTC
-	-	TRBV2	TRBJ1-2	CASSDTGDYGYTF	TGTGCCAGCAGTGATACGGGTGACTATGGCTACACCTTC
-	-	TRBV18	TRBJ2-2	CASSLNPARTFNTGELFF	TGTGCCAGCTCACTAAACCCGGCCAGGACTTTCAACACCGGGGAGCTGTTTTTT
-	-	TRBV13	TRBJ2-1	CASSLVVENEQFF	TGTGCCAGCAGCTTAGTCGTAGAGAATGAGCAGTTCTTC
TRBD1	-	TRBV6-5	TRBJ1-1	CASSTGTGSTEAFF	TGTGCCAGCAGTACCGGGACAGGGAGCACTGAAGCTTTCTTT
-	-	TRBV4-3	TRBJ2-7	CASSQVYRATTYEQYF	TGCGCCAGCAGCCAGGTATACAGGGCGACCACCTACGAGCAGTACTTC
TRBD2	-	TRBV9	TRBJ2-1	CASSVARGDKQFF	TGTGCCAGCAGCGTAGCGCGGGGGGATAAGCAGTTCTTC
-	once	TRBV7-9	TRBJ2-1	CASSLGGTSYNEQFF	TGTGCCAGCAGCTTAGGAGGGACCTCCTACAATGAGCAGTTCTTC
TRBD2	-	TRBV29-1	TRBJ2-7	CSVVASGATYEQYF	TGCAGCGTTGTGGCTAGCGGGGCCACCTACGAGCAGTACTTC
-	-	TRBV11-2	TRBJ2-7	CASSYSENEQYF	TGTGCCAGCAGCTACTCGGAGAACGAGCAGTACTTC